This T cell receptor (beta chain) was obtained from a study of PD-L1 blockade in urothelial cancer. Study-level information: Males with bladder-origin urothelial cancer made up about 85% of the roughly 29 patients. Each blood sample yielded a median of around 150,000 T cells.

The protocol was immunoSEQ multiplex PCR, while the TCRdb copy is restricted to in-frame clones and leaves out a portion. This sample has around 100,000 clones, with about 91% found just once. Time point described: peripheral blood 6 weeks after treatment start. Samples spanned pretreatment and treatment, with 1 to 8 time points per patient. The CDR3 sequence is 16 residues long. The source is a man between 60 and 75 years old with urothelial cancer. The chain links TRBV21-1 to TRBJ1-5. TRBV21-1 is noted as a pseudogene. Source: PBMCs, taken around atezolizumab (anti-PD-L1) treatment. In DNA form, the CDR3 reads TGTGCCAGCAGCAAAGCGCTCGGGAGGGGCAATCAGCCCCAGCATTTT. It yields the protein CASSKALGRGNQPQHF.